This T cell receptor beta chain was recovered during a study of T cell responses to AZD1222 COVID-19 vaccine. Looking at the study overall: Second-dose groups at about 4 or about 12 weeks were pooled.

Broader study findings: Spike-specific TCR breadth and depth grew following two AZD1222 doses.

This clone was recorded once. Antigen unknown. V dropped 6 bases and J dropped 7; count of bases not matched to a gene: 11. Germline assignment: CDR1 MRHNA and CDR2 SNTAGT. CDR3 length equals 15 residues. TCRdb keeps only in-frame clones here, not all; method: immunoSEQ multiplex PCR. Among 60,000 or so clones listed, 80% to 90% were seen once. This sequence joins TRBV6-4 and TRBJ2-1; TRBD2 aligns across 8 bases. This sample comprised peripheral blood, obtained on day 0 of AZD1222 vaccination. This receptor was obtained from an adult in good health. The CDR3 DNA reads TGTGCCAGCAGATTGGACAGCGGGAGCGGTAATGAGCAGTTCTTC. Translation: CASRLDSGSGNEQFF.